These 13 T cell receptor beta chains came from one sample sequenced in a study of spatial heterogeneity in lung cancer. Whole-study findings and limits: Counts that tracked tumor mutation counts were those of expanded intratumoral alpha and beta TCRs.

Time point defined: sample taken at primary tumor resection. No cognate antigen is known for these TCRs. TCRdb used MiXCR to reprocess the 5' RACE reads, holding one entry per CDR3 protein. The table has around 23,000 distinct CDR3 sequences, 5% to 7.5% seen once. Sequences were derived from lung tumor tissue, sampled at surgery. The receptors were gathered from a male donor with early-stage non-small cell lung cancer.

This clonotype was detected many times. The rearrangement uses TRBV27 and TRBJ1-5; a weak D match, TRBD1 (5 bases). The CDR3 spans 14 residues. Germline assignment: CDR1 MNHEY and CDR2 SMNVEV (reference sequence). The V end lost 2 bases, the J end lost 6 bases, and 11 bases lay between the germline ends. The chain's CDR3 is CASSLGHGGQPQHF. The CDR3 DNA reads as TGTGCCAGCAGTTTAGGACACGGCGGTCAGCCCCAGCATTTT.

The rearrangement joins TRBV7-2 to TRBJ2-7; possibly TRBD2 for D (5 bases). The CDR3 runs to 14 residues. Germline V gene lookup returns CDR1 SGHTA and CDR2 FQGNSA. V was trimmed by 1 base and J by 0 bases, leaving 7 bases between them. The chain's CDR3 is CASSLGAGSYEQYF. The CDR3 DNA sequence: TGTGCCAGCAGCTTAGGGGCGGGCTCCTACGAGCAGTACTTC.

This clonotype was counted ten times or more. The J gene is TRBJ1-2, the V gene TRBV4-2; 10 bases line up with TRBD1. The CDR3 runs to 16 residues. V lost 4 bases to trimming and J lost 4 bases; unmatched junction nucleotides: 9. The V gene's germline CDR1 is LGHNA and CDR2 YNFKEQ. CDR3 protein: CASSRPTGTGVYGYTF. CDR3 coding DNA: TGTGCCAGCAGCCGACCTACCGGGACAGGGGTCTATGGCTACACCTTC.

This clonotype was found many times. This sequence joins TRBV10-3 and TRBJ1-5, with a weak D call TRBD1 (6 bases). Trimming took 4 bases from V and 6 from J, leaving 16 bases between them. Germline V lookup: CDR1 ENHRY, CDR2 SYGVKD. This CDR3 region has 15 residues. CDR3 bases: TGTGCCATCAGTGTCGCAGGGGAGGGGGGTCAGCCCCAGCATTTT. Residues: CAISVAGEGGQPQHF.

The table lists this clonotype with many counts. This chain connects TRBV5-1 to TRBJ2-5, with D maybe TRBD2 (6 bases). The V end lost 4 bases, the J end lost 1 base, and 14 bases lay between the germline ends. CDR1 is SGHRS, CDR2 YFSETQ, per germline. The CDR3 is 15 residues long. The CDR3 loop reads CASSPGPGGQETQYF. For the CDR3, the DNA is TGCGCCAGCAGCCCCGGCCCCGGGGGCCAAGAGACCCAGTACTTC.

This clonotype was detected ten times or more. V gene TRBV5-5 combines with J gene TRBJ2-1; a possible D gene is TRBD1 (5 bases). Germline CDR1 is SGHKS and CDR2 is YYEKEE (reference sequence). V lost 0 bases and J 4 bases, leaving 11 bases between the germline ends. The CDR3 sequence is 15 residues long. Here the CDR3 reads CASSLEGQGYNEQFF. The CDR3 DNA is TGTGCCAGCAGCTTGGAAGGACAAGGGTACAATGAGCAGTTCTTC.

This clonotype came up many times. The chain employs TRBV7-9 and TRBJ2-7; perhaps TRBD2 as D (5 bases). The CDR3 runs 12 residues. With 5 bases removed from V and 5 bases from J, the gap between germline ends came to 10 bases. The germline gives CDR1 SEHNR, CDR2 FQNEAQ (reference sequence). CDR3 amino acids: CASSRTRDEQYF. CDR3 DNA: TGTGCCAGCAGCAGGACTCGGGACGAGCAGTACTTC. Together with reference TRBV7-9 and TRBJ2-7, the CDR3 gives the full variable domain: DTGVSQNPRHKITKRGQNVTFRCDPISEHNRLYWYRQTLGQGPEFLTYFQNEAQLEKSRLLSDRFSAERPKGSFSTLEIQRTEQGDSAMYLCASSRTRDEQYFGPGTRLTVT.

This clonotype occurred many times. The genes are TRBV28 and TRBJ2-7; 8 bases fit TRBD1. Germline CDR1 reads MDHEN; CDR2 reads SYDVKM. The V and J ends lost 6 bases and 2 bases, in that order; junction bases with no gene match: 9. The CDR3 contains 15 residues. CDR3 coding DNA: TGTGCCAGCAGGCTACAGGGGGATCGGGCCTACGAGCAGTACTTC. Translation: CASRLQGDRAYEQYF.

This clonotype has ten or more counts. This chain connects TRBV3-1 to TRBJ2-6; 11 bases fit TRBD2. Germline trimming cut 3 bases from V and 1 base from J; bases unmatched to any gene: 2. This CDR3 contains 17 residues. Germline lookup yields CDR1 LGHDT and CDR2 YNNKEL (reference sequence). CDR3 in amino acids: CASSHRLAGSGANVLTF. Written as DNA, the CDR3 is TGTGCCAGCAGCCATAGACTAGCGGGATCTGGGGCCAACGTCCTGACTTTC.

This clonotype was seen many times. CDR3 residues: CSARGGQSSGEQYF. CDR3 bases: TGCAGTGCTAGAGGGGGACAGTCCTCTGGCGAGCAGTACTTC. This chain connects TRBV20-1 to TRBJ2-7; 7 nucleotides match TRBD1. Germline CDR1 reads DFQATT; CDR2 reads SNEGSKA (reference sequence). J gave up 6 bases and V 1 base, and 9 bases lay outside the gene matches. This CDR3 spans 14 amino acids.

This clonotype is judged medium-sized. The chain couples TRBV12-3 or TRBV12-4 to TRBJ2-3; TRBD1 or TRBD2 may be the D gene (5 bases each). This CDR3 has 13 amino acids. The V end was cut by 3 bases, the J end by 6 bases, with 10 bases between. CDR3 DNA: TGTGCCAGCAGTTTCCGGGGCTCCGATACGCAGTATTTT. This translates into CASSFRGSDTQYF.

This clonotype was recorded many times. The CDR3 sequence: CASSLDLLGTDTQYF. In DNA, the CDR3 is TGCGCCAGCAGCTTGGATCTTCTAGGCACAGATACGCAGTATTTT. This rearrangement joins TRBV5-1 to TRBJ2-3; D not resolved. Trimming left V 0 bases short and J 1 base short, with 9 bases between. In germline, CDR1 is SGHRS, CDR2 YFSETQ. CDR3 length equals 15 residues.

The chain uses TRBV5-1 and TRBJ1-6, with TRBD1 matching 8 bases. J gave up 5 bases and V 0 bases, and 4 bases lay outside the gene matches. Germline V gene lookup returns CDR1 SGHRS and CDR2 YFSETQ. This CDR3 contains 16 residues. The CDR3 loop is CASSLAGGGHNSPLHF. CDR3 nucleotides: TGCGCCAGCAGCTTGGCAGGGGGCGGTCATAATTCACCCCTCCACTTT.